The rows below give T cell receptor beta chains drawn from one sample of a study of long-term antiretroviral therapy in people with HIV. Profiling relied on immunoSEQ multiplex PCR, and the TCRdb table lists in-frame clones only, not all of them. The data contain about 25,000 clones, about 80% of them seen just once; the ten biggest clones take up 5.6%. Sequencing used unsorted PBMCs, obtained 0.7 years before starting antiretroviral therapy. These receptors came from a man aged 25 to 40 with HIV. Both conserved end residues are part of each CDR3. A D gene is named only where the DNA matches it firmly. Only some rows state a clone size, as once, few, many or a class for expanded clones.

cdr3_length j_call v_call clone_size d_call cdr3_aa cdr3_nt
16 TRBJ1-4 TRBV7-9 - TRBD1 CASSYGTGGHYEKLFF TGTGCCAGCAGCTACGGGACAGGGGGCCATTATGAAAAACTGTTTTTT
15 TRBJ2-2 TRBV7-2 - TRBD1 CASSLTGTGAGELFF TGTGCCAGCAGCTTGACCGGGACAGGGGCCGGGGAGCTGTTTTTT
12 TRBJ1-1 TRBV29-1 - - CSVGTRNTEAFF TGCAGCGTCGGGACGAGGAACACTGAAGCTTTCTTT
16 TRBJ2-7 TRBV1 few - CTSSQEGDASSYEQYF TGCACCAGCAGCCAAGAAGGGGATGCAAGCTCCTACGAGCAGTACTTC
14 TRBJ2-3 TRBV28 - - CASSLPRVVDTQYF TGTGCCAGCAGTTTGCCCCGAGTGGTCGATACGCAGTATTTT
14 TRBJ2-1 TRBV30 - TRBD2 CAWSADSSGRGQFF TGTGCCTGGAGTGCAGATTCTAGCGGGAGGGGGCAGTTCTTC
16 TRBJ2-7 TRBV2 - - CASSAPRGGGVYEQYF TGTGCCAGCAGTGCCCCCCGGGGAGGGGGGGTCTACGAGCAGTACTTC
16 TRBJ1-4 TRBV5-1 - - CASSPTVRGGGEKLFF TGCGCCAGCAGCCCCACCGTTAGGGGAGGGGGTGAAAAACTGTTTTTT
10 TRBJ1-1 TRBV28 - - CASQGTEAFF TGTGCCAGCCAAGGGACTGAAGCTTTCTTT
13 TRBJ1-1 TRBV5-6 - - CASSLSGYSGAFF TGTGCCAGCAGCTTGTCGGGGTATTCGGGGGCTTTCTTT
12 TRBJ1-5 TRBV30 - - CACGGNNQPQHF TGTGCCTGTGGGGGAAACAATCAGCCCCAGCATTTT
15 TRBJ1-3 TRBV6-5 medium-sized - CASSYSNRVANTIYF TGTGCCAGCAGTTACTCGAACCGGGTCGCAAACACCATATATTTT
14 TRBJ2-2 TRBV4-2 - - CASSRQGNAGELFF TGTGCCAGCAGCCGGCAGGGAAACGCCGGGGAGCTGTTTTTT
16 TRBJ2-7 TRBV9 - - CASSVDERSLPYEQYF TGTGCCAGCAGCGTAGACGAGAGGAGTCTCCCCTACGAGCAGTACTTC
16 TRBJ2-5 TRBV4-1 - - CASSQEGRRLQETQYF TGCGCCAGCAGCCAAGAAGGGAGACGGTTACAAGAGACCCAGTACTTC
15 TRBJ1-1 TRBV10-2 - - CASSFPFTGSPEAFF TGCGCCAGCAGTTTCCCCTTCACAGGGTCCCCTGAAGCTTTCTTT
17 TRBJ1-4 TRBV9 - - CASSDNIGGDRGEKLFF TGTGCCAGCAGCGACAACATCGGAGGGGATAGGGGTGAAAAACTGTTTTTT
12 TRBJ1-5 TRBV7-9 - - CASSFLGQPQHF TGTGCCAGCAGCTTCCTAGGGCAGCCCCAGCATTTT
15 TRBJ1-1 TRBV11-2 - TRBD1 CASSHPQGENTEAFF TGTGCCAGCAGCCACCCACAGGGGGAGAACACTGAAGCTTTCTTT
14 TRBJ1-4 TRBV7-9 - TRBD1 CASSYGQGSEKLFF TGTGCCAGCAGTTACGGACAGGGGAGTGAAAAACTGTTTTTT
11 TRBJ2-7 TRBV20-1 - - CSASSGHEQYF TGCAGTGCTAGCTCGGGCCACGAGCAGTACTTC
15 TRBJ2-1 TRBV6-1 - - CASSDGSSSYNEQFF TGTGCCAGCAGTGATGGGTCGAGCTCCTACAATGAGCAGTTCTTC
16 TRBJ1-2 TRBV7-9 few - CASSLVEVVPNDGYTF TGTGCCAGCAGCTTAGTAGAGGTCGTCCCAAACGATGGCTACACCTTC
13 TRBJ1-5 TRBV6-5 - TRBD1 CASSLDRNQPQHF TGTGCCAGCAGTTTGGACAGGAATCAGCCCCAGCATTTT
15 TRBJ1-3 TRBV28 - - CATLPSRFSGNTIYF TGTGCCACCCTTCCCTCGCGGTTCTCTGGAAACACCATATATTTT
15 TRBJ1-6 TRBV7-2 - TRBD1 CASSLEGTGGAPLHF TGTGCCAGCAGCTTAGAAGGGACAGGTGGGGCACCCCTCCACTTT
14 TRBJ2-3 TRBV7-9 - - CASSSWTLTDTQYF TGTGCCAGCAGCTCCTGGACGCTCACAGATACGCAGTATTTT
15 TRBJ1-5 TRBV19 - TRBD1 CASSFEGARNQPQHF TGTGCCAGTAGCTTCGAGGGGGCAAGAAATCAGCCCCAGCATTTT
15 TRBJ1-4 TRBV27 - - CASSFEGRVDEKLFF TGTGCCAGCAGTTTTGAGGGCAGGGTAGATGAAAAACTGTTTTTT
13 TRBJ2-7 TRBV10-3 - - CAIRPDSLYEQYF TGTGCCATCAGACCGGACAGTCTATACGAGCAGTACTTC
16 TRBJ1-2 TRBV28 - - CASSLWDREFFYGYTF TGTGCCAGCAGTTTGTGGGACCGCGAATTCTTCTATGGCTACACCTTC
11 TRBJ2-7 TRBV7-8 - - CASSREHEQYF TGTGCCAGCAGCCGAGAGCACGAGCAGTACTTC
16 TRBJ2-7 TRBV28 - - CASSLFQTGSLYEQYF TGTGCCAGCAGTTTATTCCAGACCGGGAGTTTATACGAGCAGTACTTC
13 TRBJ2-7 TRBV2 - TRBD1 CASRETGPYEQYF TGTGCCAGCAGGGAGACAGGGCCTTACGAGCAGTACTTC
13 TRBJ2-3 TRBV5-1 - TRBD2 CASSFASGGAQYF TGCGCCAGCAGCTTTGCTAGCGGGGGGGCGCAGTATTTT
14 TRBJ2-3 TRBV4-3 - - CASSQGADTDTQYF TGCGCCAGCAGCCAAGGGGCAGACACAGATACGCAGTATTTT
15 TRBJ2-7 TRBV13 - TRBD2 CASSPRLATSYEQYF TGTGCCAGCAGCCCTCGACTAGCGACCTCCTACGAGCAGTACTTC
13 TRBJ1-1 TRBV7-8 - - CASRARENTEAFF TGTGCCAGCAGAGCAAGGGAAAACACTGAAGCTTTCTTT
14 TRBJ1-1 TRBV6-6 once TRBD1 CASIERGLSTEAFF TGTGCCAGCATTGAAAGGGGGCTGAGCACTGAAGCTTTCTTT
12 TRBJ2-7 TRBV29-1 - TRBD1 CSVEGQSYEQYF TGCAGCGTTGAGGGACAGTCCTACGAGCAGTACTTC
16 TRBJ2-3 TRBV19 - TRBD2 CASSIFGGRFTDTQYF TGTGCCAGTAGTATATTCGGCGGGAGGTTCACAGATACGCAGTATTTT
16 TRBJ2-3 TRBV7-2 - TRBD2 CASSSGLAGSTDTQYF TGTGCCAGCAGCTCAGGACTAGCCGGAAGCACAGATACGCAGTATTTT
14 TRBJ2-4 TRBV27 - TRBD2 CASSPAGGRNIQYF TGTGCCAGCAGTCCAGCGGGAGGGCGAAACATTCAGTACTTC
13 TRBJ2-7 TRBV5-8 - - CASRNRDPYEQYF TGTGCCAGCCGAAACAGGGACCCCTACGAGCAGTACTTC
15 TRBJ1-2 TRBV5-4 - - CASSLNLDATYGYTF TGTGCCAGCAGCTTGAACCTAGACGCCACTTATGGCTACACCTTC
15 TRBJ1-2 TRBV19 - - CASSGIATRNYGYTF TGTGCCAGTAGTGGGATAGCAACACGCAACTATGGCTACACCTTC
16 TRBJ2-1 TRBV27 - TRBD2 CASSPASGSRRYEQFF TGTGCCAGCAGCCCCGCTAGCGGGAGTAGGCGGTATGAGCAGTTCTTC
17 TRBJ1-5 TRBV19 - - CASSIPWGTGNNQPQHF TGTGCCAGTAGTATTCCGTGGGGAACAGGGAACAATCAGCCCCAGCATTTT